The 16 T cell receptor beta chains reported below all come from one sample, sequenced in a study of cytomegalovirus exposure and HLA in healthy donors (dated by TCRdb to the late 2010s). The library was generated by the immunoSEQ multiplex PCR assay. For the multiplex PCR, a mixture combining 60 forward primers for TCR Vbeta segments and 13 reverse primers for TCR Jbeta segments was used. TCRdb holds this immuneACCESS table with in-frame rearrangements only. Some clones are missing; in checked studies, unresolved V genes explain under half, and the rest has no known cause. The sample profile shows under 85,000 clones; around 76% of them were found once. The ten top clones hold 22% of the sample. The sequenced sample consisted of PBMCs. These receptor sequences come from a woman aged 25-40 years in good health and CMV-seropositive.

The V and J genes are TRBV29-1 and TRBJ2-7; 10 bases are a match to TRBD2. V lost 5 bases, J lost 3 bases, and 4 bases stayed unmatched. This CDR3 region has 13 residues. Germline CDR1 SQVTM, CDR2 ANQGSEA. The CDR3 region has the DNA TGCAGCGTTCTAGCGGGGGAACTCTACGAGCAGTACTTC. Translating gives CSVLAGELYEQYF.

The CDR3 protein is CASSPYRDRVSEQYF. The CDR3 region has the DNA TGTGCCAGCAGCCCCTACCGGGACAGGGTTAGCGAGCAGTACTTC. This sequence joins TRBV27 and TRBJ2-7; 9 bases map to TRBD1. Germline V CDR1 and CDR2: MNHEY, SMNVEV (reference sequence). The V and J ends lost 6 bases and 6 bases, in that order; junction bases with no gene match: 12. The CDR3 is 15 residues long.

This rearrangement joins TRBV28 to TRBJ1-4, with TRBD1 identical over 9 bases. CDR1 is MDHEN and CDR2 is SYDVKM in the germline V gene. V shed 4 bases and J 5 bases; nucleotides not matched to a gene: 14. This CDR3 is 18 amino acids long. CDR3: CASSSPRSRTGENEKLFF. The CDR3 DNA reads TGTGCCAGCAGTTCCCCCAGAAGTCGGACAGGGGAAAATGAAAAACTGTTTTTT.

This sequence joins TRBV4-3 and TRBJ2-1, with 11 bases fitting TRBD2. The V and J ends lost 0 bases and 6 bases, in that order; junction bases with no gene match: 7. The CDR3 has 17 amino acids. CDR1 is LGHNA and CDR2 is YSLEER in the germline V gene. The CDR3 region has the DNA TGCGCCAGCAGCCAAGACTCACGGACTAGCGGGCTCAATGAGCAGTTCTTC. It codes for CASSQDSRTSGLNEQFF.

This rearrangement joins TRBV6-5 to TRBJ1-2; 11 bases align to TRBD1. Losses at the gene ends were 5 bases for V and 0 bases for J; bases not matched to a gene: 2. Looked up from germline, CDR1 is MNHEY and CDR2 is SVGAGI. The CDR3 spans 15 residues. The CDR3 protein is CASSGQGASNYGYTF. DNA for the CDR3: TGTGCCAGCAGTGGACAGGGGGCTTCTAACTATGGCTACACCTTC.

This rearrangement joins TRBV5-1 to TRBJ1-2; 9 positions match TRBD1. There are 13 residues in the CDR3. J was trimmed by 6 bases and V by 5 bases; bases with no gene match: 5. The germline V gene has CDR1 SGHRS and CDR2 YFSETQ. CDR3 coding DNA: TGCGCCAGCAGAGGGACAGGGTCCAATGGCTACACCTTC. Its translation: CASRGTGSNGYTF.

A word on this clone: Mismatch with germline at one junction end may stem from a read error. The chain recombines TRBV7-7 with TRBJ2-2; no definite D call. Germline CDR1 and CDR2: SSHAT and FNYEAQ (reference sequence). The CDR3 contains 14 residues. The CDR3 region has the DNA TGTGCTAGCAGCCCGACACAGAATCCCGGGGAGCTGTTTTTT. Translation gives CASSPTQNPGELFF.

The chain joins TRBV30 to TRBJ1-1; 9 bases are shared with TRBD1. Trimming at V came to 2 bases and at J to 5 bases, leaving 6 bases not matched to a gene. CDR3 size: 14 residues. Germline assignment: CDR1 GTSNPN and CDR2 SVGIG (reference sequence). In DNA, the CDR3 is TGTGCCTGGAGTCCTCGGGACAGGGTTACTGAAGCTTTCTTT. This gives the protein CAWSPRDRVTEAFF.

V usage is TRBV5-4 and J usage is TRBJ2-3; maybe TRBD2 (5 bases). Between the trimmed V and J ends, which lost 6 bases and 6 bases, there was a span of 20 bases. Germline V lookup: CDR1 SGHNT, CDR2 YYREEE (reference sequence). The CDR3 extends over 15 amino acids. The CDR3, as DNA: TGTGCCAGCAACGCCGCCCCAGAGGGCCCTGATACGCAGTATTTT. Encoded protein: CASNAAPEGPDTQYF.

This chain joins TRBV7-2 and TRBJ1-1, with 7 bases fitting TRBD1. The V gene's germline CDR1 is SGHTA and CDR2 FQGNSA. Trimming at V came to 4 bases and at J to 1 base, leaving 6 bases not matched to a gene. There are 15 residues in the CDR3. The CDR3 is CASSSDRDRNTEAFF. The DNA of the CDR3 is TGTGCCAGCAGCTCCGACCGGGACAGGAACACTGAAGCTTTCTTT. Together with reference TRBV7-2 and TRBJ1-1, the CDR3 gives the full variable domain: GAGVSQSPSNKVTEKGKDVELRCDPISGHTALYWYRQSLGQGLEFLIYFQGNSAPDKSGLPSDRFSAERTGGSVSTLTIQRTQQEDSAVYLCASSSDRDRNTEAFFGQGTRLTVV.

This chain links TRBV28 with TRBJ2-3, with D possibly matching TRBD2 (6 bases). Germline CDR1 and CDR2: MDHEN and SYDVKM. Deletions cut 1 base from V and 1 base from J, with 12 bases between. The CDR3 covers 16 residues. Here the CDR3 reads CASSLLEGHGTDTQYF. DNA for the CDR3: TGTGCCAGCAGTTTATTGGAGGGCCATGGCACAGATACGCAGTATTTT.

This chain connects TRBV28 to TRBJ1-1; no clear D. Trimming removed 4 bases from V and 1 base from J, with 10 bases in between. CDR1 and CDR2 (germline): MDHEN, SYDVKM. The length of the CDR3 is 14 residues. DNA of the CDR3: TGTGCCAGCAGTTCGCGGGCAAAGAACACTGAAGCTTTCTTT. Translating gives CASSSRAKNTEAFF. Based on the CDR3 plus reference TRBV28 and TRBJ1-1, the full variable domain is DVKVTQSSRYLVKRTGEKVFLECVQDMDHENMFWYRQDPGLGLRLIYFSYDVKMKEKGDIPEGYSVSREKKERFSLILESASTNQTSMYLCASSSRAKNTEAFFGQGTRLTVV.

This rearrangement joins TRBV30 to TRBJ2-7, with D possibly being TRBD1 (6 bases). The CDR3 is 13 amino acids. The germline gives CDR1 GTSNPN, CDR2 SVGIG (reference sequence). The V end lost 0 bases, the J end lost 3 bases, and 9 bases lay between the germline ends. The CDR3 protein is CAWSVTQGYEQYF. In DNA, the CDR3 is TGTGCCTGGAGTGTTACACAGGGCTACGAGCAGTACTTC.

The genes are TRBV18 and TRBJ1-1, with a tentative D call TRBD1 (5 bases). CDR3 length equals 13 residues. With 7 bases removed from V and 1 base from J, the gap between germline ends came to 10 bases. Germline CDR1 KGHSH, CDR2 LQKENI. This CDR3 reads CASLSRENTEAFF. CDR3 sequence (DNA): TGTGCCAGCTTATCCAGGGAGAACACTGAAGCTTTCTTT.

The chain uses TRBV4-1 and TRBJ2-1, with 8 bases lining up with TRBD2. This CDR3 contains 18 residues. V was clipped by 6 bases and J by 6 bases; unmatched bases: 19. Per the germline V gene, CDR1 is MGHRA and CDR2 is YSYEKL. The CDR3 loop reads CASRDSGTTSTRGNEQFF. The CDR3 nucleotides read TGCGCCAGCAGGGATAGCGGGACCACATCCACGCGGGGCAATGAGCAGTTCTTC.

The chain is built from TRBV5-4 and TRBJ2-3, with 7 bases matching TRBD2. Looked up from germline, CDR1 is SGHNT and CDR2 is YYREEE (reference sequence). CDR3 size: 14 residues. V trimming: 0 bases; J trimming: 7 bases; junction bases outside the gene matches: 5. Here the CDR3 DNA reads TGTGCCAGCAGCTTGGGCGGGAGTTTATATACGCAGTATTTT. It is translated as CASSLGGSLYTQYF.